This TCR beta chain was obtained from a study of identical twins. Points from the study as a whole: Cord blood beta clonotypes present at high abundance carried fewer insertions; no such pattern appeared in memory repertoires. Models predicted too little out-of-frame TCR alpha sharing in monozygotic twins.

TCRdb passed the 5' RACE reads through MiXCR, listing each CDR3 protein once. The sample contains some 570,000 distinct CDR3 sequences, 20% to 25% of which appear only once. This clonotype appeared a few times. The antigen is undetermined. The germline gives CDR1 SGHAT, CDR2 FQDESV (reference sequence). V lost 0 bases to trimming and J lost 4 bases, with 7 bases between them. CDR3 length equals 15 residues. Healthy Caucasians were all of the donors. The sample also formed part of further work on yellow fever vaccine responses in identical twins.

This receptor was taken from a young woman in good health. Input material: CD4+ T cells sorted from blood. This chain connects TRBV11-1 to TRBJ1-6; D is possibly TRBD1 (5 bases). The CDR3 reads CASSLAGAYNSPLHF. CDR3 bases: TGTGCCAGCAGCTTAGCAGGGGCGTATAATTCACCCCTCCACTTT.